The entry below gives a single TCR beta chain sequence along with its context. The antigen remains undetermined. This CDR3 comprises 18 residues. The germline V gene has CDR1 SGHTA and CDR2 FQGNSA. These data are taken from a study of CXCR3-negative and CXCR3-positive naive CD8 T cells. Overall study results and limits: Naive cells with CXCR3 showed TRB CDR3s that were more hydrophobic than those in CXCR3-negative naive cells.

Researchers prepared the TRB cDNA libraries using 5' RACE with UMI labels. From the 5' RACE reads, TCRdb lists one entry per CDR3 protein and no DNA. This table lists some 150,000 distinct CDR3 sequences. The sample was naive CXCR3+ CD8+ T cells from blood. Subset in this sample: CD45RO-CCR7+CD27+CD95- naive CD8+ T cells expressing CXCR3 (TNR3+). V gene TRBV7-2 combines with J gene TRBJ2-5; no DNA is available, so the TRBD2 call from TCRdb remains unchecked. The sequence was obtained from a human donor in good health. Some clones in this sample may be carry-over from other donors' samples. The CDR3: CASSSRPPGTSGQETQYF.